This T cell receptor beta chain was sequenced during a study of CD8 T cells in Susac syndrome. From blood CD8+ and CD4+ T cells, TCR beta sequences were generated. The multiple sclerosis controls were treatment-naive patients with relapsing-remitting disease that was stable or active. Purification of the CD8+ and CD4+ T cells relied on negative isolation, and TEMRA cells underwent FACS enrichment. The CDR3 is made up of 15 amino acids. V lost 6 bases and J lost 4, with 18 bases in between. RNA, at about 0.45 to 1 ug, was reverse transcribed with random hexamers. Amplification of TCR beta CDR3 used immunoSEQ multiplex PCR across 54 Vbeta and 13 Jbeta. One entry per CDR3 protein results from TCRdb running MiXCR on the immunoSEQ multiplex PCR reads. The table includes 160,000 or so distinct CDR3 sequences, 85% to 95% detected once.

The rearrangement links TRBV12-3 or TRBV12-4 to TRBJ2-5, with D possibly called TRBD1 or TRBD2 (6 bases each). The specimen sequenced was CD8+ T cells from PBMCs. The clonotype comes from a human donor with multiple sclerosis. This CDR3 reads CASSLLIKGGETQYF. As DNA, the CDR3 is TGTGCCAGCAGCCTGTTGATCAAGGGGGGAGAGACCCAGTACTTC.